The 18 T cell receptor beta chains reported below all come from one sample, sequenced in a study of blood T cell repertoires in COVID-19. Profiled with immunoSEQ multiplex PCR; TCRdb holds only in-frame clones, not every one. Of roughly 250,000 clones listed, approximately 90% are singletons. The sample comprised peripheral blood. These receptor sequences come from a man aged 25 to 40 with acute or convalescent COVID-19.

Concerning this clone: The same CDR3 arises from other DNA sequences in this sample as well. The gene calls are TRBV18 and TRBJ1-1; D is possibly TRBD1 (6 bases). Trimming left V 3 bases short and J 3 bases short, with 8 bases between. This CDR3 is 13 amino acids long. The germline V gene has CDR1 KGHSH and CDR2 LQKENI. The CDR3 DNA sequence: TGTGCCAGCTCACCGAACAGGGACACTGAAGCTTTCTTT. Its translation: CASSPNRDTEAFF.

This rearrangement joins TRBV3-1 (or the pseudogene TRBV3-2) to TRBJ1-1, with D possibly being TRBD1 (6 bases). Germline CDR1 is LGHDT and CDR2 is YNNKEL (reference sequence). The ends were cut back, 4 bases at V and 1 base at J, with 13 bases in the middle. The CDR3 length is 15 residues. The CDR3 region has the DNA TGTGCCAGCAGCCCTGGGAGGGGGTGGAACACTGAAGCTTTCTTT. Residues: CASSPGRGWNTEAFF.

The V call is TRBV5-6, the J call TRBJ1-5, with D perhaps TRBD1 (6 bases). The germline CDR1 and CDR2 sequences are SGHDT and YYEEEE. The CDR3 covers 13 residues. The germline V and J ends were trimmed by 4 bases and 4 bases, with 9 bases remaining between them. Here the CDR3 reads CASSMGQNQPQHF. In DNA form, the CDR3 reads TGTGCCAGCAGCATGGGACAAAATCAGCCCCAGCATTTT.

The chain has TRBV6-5 and TRBJ2-7; possible D gene TRBD1, 6 bases. Trimming shortened V by 2 bases and J by 7 bases, and 21 bases separated the two germline ends. Germline CDR1 and CDR2: MNHEY and SVGAGI. There are 16 residues in the CDR3. The CDR3: CASSYLGHFTSREQYF. The DNA of the CDR3 is TGTGCCAGCAGTTACCTGGGACATTTTACTTCAAGGGAGCAGTACTTC.

This clone was counted a single time. V gene TRBV5-8 combines with J gene TRBJ2-4; maybe TRBD1 (5 bases). V was shortened by 0 bases and J by 4 bases, with 5 bases between the two germline ends. This CDR3 has 13 amino acids. The germline CDR1 and CDR2 sequences are SGHTS and YDEGEE. DNA of the CDR3: TGTGCCAGCAGCTTGGGACAGAAAAACATTCAGTACTTC. Amino acid sequence: CASSLGQKNIQYF.

The V gene is TRBV19, the J gene TRBJ1-2; D is uncertain. Trimming left V 6 bases short and J 4 bases short, with 15 bases between. The length of the CDR3 is 14 residues. Germline values: CDR1 LNHDA, CDR2 SQIVND (reference sequence). For the CDR3, the DNA is TGTGCCAGTAGAAGAACAGAAAGCTTCTATGGCTACACCTTC. Protein: CASRRTESFYGYTF.

The chain joins TRBV29-1 to TRBJ1-3; 10 bases line up with TRBD1. With V trimmed by 7 bases and J by 7 bases, 7 bases remained unmatched. In germline, CDR1 is SQVTM, CDR2 ANQGSEA. The CDR3 is 13 residues long. The CDR3: CSAPGQGSNTIYF. CDR3 bases: TGCAGCGCACCGGGACAGGGGTCTAACACCATATATTTT.

This clone was detected once. The chain couples TRBV5-5 to TRBJ1-3, with 7 bases aligning to TRBD1. The CDR3 covers 17 residues. The trim removed 4 bases at V and 0 bases at J, leaving 10 bases unmatched. CDR1 is SGHKS and CDR2 is YYEKEE in the germline V gene (reference sequence). The CDR3 DNA follows: TGTGCCAGCAGCGACAGACAGGGACTGCTCTCTGGAAACACCATATATTTT. This sequence encodes CASSDRQGLLSGNTIYF. Full variable domain (rest looked up from reference TRBV5-5 and TRBJ1-3): DAGVTQSPTHLIKTRGQQVTLRCSPISGHKSVSWYQQVLGQGPQFIFQYYEKEERGRGNFPDRFSARQFPNYSSELNVNALLLGDSALYLCASSDRQGLLSGNTIYFGEGSWLTVV.

The chain uses TRBV3-1 (or the pseudogene TRBV3-2) and TRBJ2-1, with 10 bases lining up with TRBD2. Germline trimming cut 0 bases from V and 0 bases from J; bases unmatched to any gene: 8. The germline CDR1 and CDR2 sequences are LGHDT and YNNKEL (reference sequence). The CDR3 is made up of 19 amino acids. The CDR3, as DNA: TGTGCCAGCAGCCAAGATTATAGGGCTAGCGGGAGCTCCTACAATGAGCAGTTCTTC. Translating gives CASSQDYRASGSSYNEQFF.

As for this clone: A junction boundary mismatches the germline segment, possibly from a read error. The rearrangement uses TRBV6-5 and TRBJ1-2; D not resolved. Looked up from germline, CDR1 is MNHEY and CDR2 is SVGAGI. CDR3 length: 13 amino acids. The CDR3 spells CASSYLSRGGYTF. CDR3 nucleotides: TGTGCCAGCAGCTACTTGTCGAGAGGTGGCTACACCTTC.

The rearrangement joins TRBV19 to TRBJ1-5, with 10 bases aligning to TRBD1. V was pared by 6 bases and J by 5 bases, with 1 base of the junction left unmatched. CDR1 is LNHDA and CDR2 is SQIVND in the germline V gene (reference sequence). The CDR3 contains 13 residues. The CDR3 protein is CASRDRGDQPQHF. The CDR3 DNA sequence: TGTGCCAGTAGGGACAGGGGGGATCAGCCCCAGCATTTT.

The chain is built from TRBV5-4 and TRBJ2-7; the match to TRBD1 covers 10 bases. Germline loops: CDR1 SGHNT, CDR2 YYREEE (reference sequence). J was trimmed by 4 bases and V by 3 bases; bases with no gene match: 4. The CDR3 consists of 14 residues. The CDR3 DNA reads TGTGCCAGCAGCTCGGGACAGGGGTTGTACGAGCAGTACTTC. It specifies CASSSGQGLYEQYF.

The rearrangement joins TRBV3-1 (or the pseudogene TRBV3-2) to TRBJ2-6; D unresolved. V lost 3 bases to trimming and J lost 0 bases, with 3 bases between them. Germline V gene lookup returns CDR1 LGHDT and CDR2 YNNKEL (reference sequence). The CDR3 sequence is 14 residues long. DNA for the CDR3: TGTGCCAGCAGCCACCTCTCTGGGGCCAACGTCCTGACTTTC. This translates into CASSHLSGANVLTF.

The genes are TRBV15 and TRBJ2-5; a possible D gene is TRBD2 (6 bases). The CDR3 has 14 residues. CDR1 and CDR2 (germline): LNHNV, YYDKDF (reference sequence). V was pared by 3 bases and J by 7 bases, with 15 bases between. The CDR3 DNA reads as TGTGCCACCAGCAGTGGGCGGGGTCAGCGGACCCAGTACTTC. Translated: CATSSGRGQRTQYF.

The chain carries TRBV7-9 and TRBJ1-1, with D perhaps TRBD1 (5 bases). Germline values: CDR1 SEHNR, CDR2 FQNEAQ (reference sequence). This CDR3 comprises 16 residues. V shed 7 bases and J shed 0 bases, with 18 bases lying between them. The chain's CDR3 is CASTPGAGGMNTEAFF. CDR3 nucleotides: TGTGCCAGCACCCCAGGCGCGGGGGGGATGAACACTGAAGCTTTCTTT. Together with reference TRBV7-9 and TRBJ1-1, the CDR3 gives the full variable domain: DTGVSQNPRHKITKRGQNVTFRCDPISEHNRLYWYRQTLGQGPEFLTYFQNEAQLEKSRLLSDRFSAERPKGSFSTLEIQRTEQGDSAMYLCASTPGAGGMNTEAFFGQGTRLTVV.

V usage is TRBV3-1 (or the pseudogene TRBV3-2) and J usage is TRBJ2-3; 9 nucleotides agree with TRBD1. Per the germline V gene, CDR1 is LGHDT and CDR2 is YNNKEL (reference sequence). J was trimmed by 3 bases and V by 0 bases; bases with no gene match: 4. This CDR3 region has 16 residues. For the CDR3, the DNA is TGTGCCAGCAGCCAAGATTTAGACAGGGGGACAGATACGCAGTATTTT. Translation gives CASSQDLDRGTDTQYF.

This clone was detected only a few times. The chain couples TRBV19 to TRBJ1-2, with D unclear. Germline-derived CDR1 and CDR2 are LNHDA and SQIVND (reference sequence). This CDR3 comprises 11 residues. V was cut by 7 bases and J by 11 bases, with 14 bases left in between. CDR3 DNA: TGTGCCAGTACGGACTTTTTTAGTTACACCTTC. Its protein is CASTDFFSYTF.

The rearrangement uses TRBV30 and TRBJ1-1, with D uncertain. Germline V CDR1 and CDR2: GTSNPN, SVGIG (reference sequence). The CDR3 is made up of 13 amino acids. V was trimmed by 0 bases and J by 11 bases, leaving 16 bases between them. CDR3 coding DNA: TGTGCCTGGAGTGTAAGGAGGATGGTAGATGCTTTCTTT. This encodes CAWSVRRMVDAFF.